These 26 T cell receptor beta chains were all obtained from the same sample, sequenced in a study of beta chain features in type 1 diabetes. The isolated RNA, all of it, was reverse transcribed, so expressed TCRB transcripts were what got sequenced. Profiling relied on immunoSEQ multiplex PCR, and the TCRdb table lists in-frame clones only, not all of them. The data show about 400,000 clones, with around 12% seen just once and about 0.018% held by the top ten. Specimen: naive CD4+ T cells from blood. These receptors all stem from a man aged 18 to 30 in good health.

The chain combines TRBV27 with TRBJ1-2; no clear D. This CDR3 spans 15 amino acids. The V and J ends lost 5 bases and 5 bases respectively, with 18 bases between them. The germline V gene encodes CDR1 MNHEY and CDR2 SMNVEV (reference sequence). CDR3 region: CASSPKMKLTYGYTF. CDR3 in DNA: TGTGCCAGCAGTCCCAAGATGAAACTTACTTATGGCTACACCTTC.

The chain is built from TRBV10-2 and TRBJ2-1; 11 positions agree with TRBD2. V lost 4 bases to trimming and J lost 2 bases; unmatched junction nucleotides: 1. Germline V gene lookup returns CDR1 WSHSY and CDR2 SAAADI. The CDR3 extends over 15 amino acids. Written as DNA, the CDR3 is TGCGCCAGCAGTGGTAGCGGGAGGGCCTACAATGAGCAGTTCTTC. It encodes CASSGSGRAYNEQFF.

This chain uses TRBV4-3 with TRBJ1-1, with 9 bases matching TRBD1. V trimming: 7 bases; J trimming: 3 bases; junction bases outside the gene matches: 18. Germline V gene sequence: CDR1 LGHNA, CDR2 YSLEER. This CDR3 is 18 amino acids long. The CDR3 DNA reads as TGCGCCAGCACCTACTCACCGGGGACAGGGCAGGAGGACACTGAAGCTTTCTTT. This encodes CASTYSPGTGQEDTEAFF.

This clone was recorded a few times. CDR3 nucleotides: TGTGCCAGCTCACCAGTTACCACGGTGCGCGGTTACAATGAGCAGTTCTTC. This translates into CASSPVTTVRGYNEQFF. The chain combines TRBV18 with TRBJ2-1; no reliable D call. This CDR3 contains 17 residues. Germline V lookup: CDR1 KGHSH, CDR2 LQKENI. The V end was cut by 2 bases, the J end by 4 bases, with 18 bases between.

This clone was seen only a few times. The V gene is TRBV2, the J gene TRBJ1-2; possibly TRBD1 for D (5 bases). V lost 2 bases and J 0 bases, leaving 16 bases between the germline ends. CDR3 length: 17 amino acids. The germline V gene encodes CDR1 SNHLY and CDR2 FYNNEI. The CDR3 loop is CASSESGRVITNYGYTF. CDR3 coding DNA: TGTGCCAGCAGTGAATCAGGCAGGGTCATCACTAACTATGGCTACACCTTC.

This clone came up many times. The genes are TRBV29-1 and TRBJ2-5; maybe TRBD2 (6 bases). With 7 bases removed from V and 4 bases from J, the gap between germline ends came to 16 bases. The CDR3 consists of 13 residues. Per germline, CDR1 SQVTM and CDR2 ANQGSEA. CDR3 sequence (DNA): TGCAGCGCCGGGGGAGGAGAGGGAGAGACCCAGTACTTC. Translating it yields CSAGGGEGETQYF.

This clone has more than one count but fewer than ten. V gene TRBV30 combines with J gene TRBJ1-6; possibly TRBD1 for D (6 bases). The CDR3 runs to 13 residues. Trimming stripped 3 bases from V and 5 bases from J, with 8 bases between. The V gene's germline CDR1 is GTSNPN and CDR2 SVGIG (reference sequence). CDR3 protein: CAWSQGNNSPLHF. The CDR3, as DNA: TGTGCCTGGAGCCAGGGGAATAATTCACCCCTCCACTTT.

Only a few counts were recorded for this clone. The chain uses TRBV23-1 and TRBJ2-2; 10 bases agree with TRBD1. TRBV23-1 carries the ORF label, with uncertain function. This CDR3 has 17 residues. The J segment lost 3 bases and the V segment lost 11 bases, leaving 15 bases of the junction unmatched. The CDR3 loop is CARLRPGGQGYTGELFF. The CDR3 region has the DNA TGCGCCCGATTACGACCCGGGGGACAGGGGTACACCGGGGAGCTGTTTTTT.

J is TRBJ2-3 and V is TRBV14, with a tentative D call TRBD1 (5 bases). This CDR3 region has 14 residues. CDR1 and CDR2 (germline): SGHDN, FVKESK. V lost 4 bases, J lost 8 bases, and 16 bases lay in between. The CDR3: CASSPFTGYGTQYF. Here the CDR3 DNA reads TGTGCCAGCAGCCCCTTCACAGGCTACGGTACGCAGTATTTT.

The chain carries TRBV5-4 and TRBJ2-3, with D perhaps matching TRBD2 (6 bases). Germline loops: CDR1 SGHNT, CDR2 YYREEE (reference sequence). The V end was cut by 5 bases, the J end by 3 bases, with 13 bases between. This CDR3 contains 14 residues. CDR3 sequence reads: CASSSTGVTDTQYF. The DNA of the CDR3 is TGTGCCAGCAGTTCAACGGGGGTGACAGATACGCAGTATTTT.

This chain uses TRBV7-2 with TRBJ2-1; TRBD2 matches at 8 bases. CDR3 length: 15 amino acids. Germline V gene lookup returns CDR1 SGHTA and CDR2 FQGNSA. Unmatched junction bases numbered 9, after V lost 5 bases and J lost 6 bases. The CDR3 reads CASSLSGGNFNEQFF. Written as DNA, the CDR3 is TGTGCCAGCAGCCTAAGCGGGGGAAACTTCAATGAGCAGTTCTTC. Complete variable domain (other parts from reference TRBV7-2 and TRBJ2-1): GAGVSQSPSNKVTEKGKDVELRCDPISGHTALYWYRQSLGQGLEFLIYFQGNSAPDKSGLPSDRFSAERTGGSVSTLTIQRTQQEDSAVYLCASSLSGGNFNEQFFGPGTRLTVL.

The chain employs TRBV4-3 and TRBJ1-2; D is unresolved. Germline CDR1 reads LGHNA; CDR2 reads YSLEER. The CDR3 covers 15 residues. V lost 1 base to trimming and J lost 2 bases, with 11 bases between them. The CDR3 DNA is TGCGCCAGCAGCCAAGCTTTTAGTAGCAACTATGGCTACACCTTC. It translates to CASSQAFSSNYGYTF.

The gene calls are TRBV6-6 and TRBJ2-5; 9 bases are shared with TRBD1. Trimming took 4 bases from V and 9 from J; bases not matched to a gene: 6. The CDR3 runs to 13 residues. The germline V gene has CDR1 MNHNY and CDR2 SVGAGI (reference sequence). The CDR3 protein is CASSLTGGSAQYF. The DNA of the CDR3 is TGTGCCAGCAGTTTGACAGGGGGGAGTGCCCAGTACTTC.

V is TRBV7-2 and J is TRBJ2-5, with 7 bases aligning to TRBD2. V trimming: 5 bases; J trimming: 1 base; junction bases outside the gene matches: 10. The CDR3 covers 16 residues. Germline assignment: CDR1 SGHTA and CDR2 FQGNSA. For the CDR3, the DNA is TGTGCCAGCAGCCGCTTATTCAGCGGGGCCCAAGAGACCCAGTACTTC. It translates to CASSRLFSGAQETQYF.

Only a few counts were recorded for this clone. The chain couples TRBV5-6 to TRBJ2-7; possible D gene TRBD1, 5 bases. V was shortened by 0 bases and J by 5 bases, with 18 bases between the two germline ends. Germline loops: CDR1 SGHDT, CDR2 YYEEEE. This CDR3 is built from 16 residues. The CDR3: CASSLGPDSFVNEQYF. The CDR3 DNA reads as TGTGCCAGCAGCTTGGGTCCTGACAGTTTCGTCAACGAGCAGTACTTC.

This clone was counted a few times. The V call is TRBV6-4, the J call TRBJ2-1; no definite D call. Germline lookup yields CDR1 MRHNA and CDR2 SNTAGT. This CDR3 spans 16 amino acids. The V and J ends lost 3 bases and 0 bases respectively, with 12 bases between them. CDR3 nucleotide sequence: TGTGCCAGCAGTGAAGTGGGCGCGAGCTCCTACAATGAGCAGTTCTTC. Amino acid sequence: CASSEVGASSYNEQFF.

Only a few counts were recorded for this clone. The V and J genes are TRBV28 and TRBJ1-2; D is unclear. V was trimmed by 5 bases and J by 8 bases, leaving 12 bases between them. CDR3 size: 12 residues. CDR1 MDHEN and CDR2 SYDVKM come from the germline V gene. The CDR3 region is CASSTATGGYTF. CDR3 sequence (DNA): TGTGCCAGCAGTACCGCTACGGGAGGCTACACCTTC.

DNA for the CDR3: TGCGCCAGCAGCCAAGATACGGGAGGGAACACCGGGGAGCTGTTTTTT. This codes for CASSQDTGGNTGELFF. The chain recombines TRBV4-3 with TRBJ2-2; 7 bases are a match to TRBD2. V shed 0 bases, J shed 1 base, and the junction held 2 bases outside the gene matches. The CDR3 contains 16 residues. Per germline, CDR1 LGHNA and CDR2 YSLEER.

This chain joins TRBV2 and TRBJ2-3, with TRBD2 identical over 9 bases. The V and J ends lost 7 bases and 3 bases, in that order; junction bases with no gene match: 5. The CDR3 is 14 amino acids. Per the germline V gene, CDR1 is SNHLY and CDR2 is FYNNEI. CDR3 protein: CASKKGLATDTQYF. CDR3 nucleotides: TGTGCCAGCAAGAAGGGACTAGCAACAGATACGCAGTATTTT. The full variable domain, with the rest looked up from reference TRBV2 and TRBJ2-3, is EPEVTQTPSHQVTQMGQEVILRCVPISNHLYFYWYRQILGQKVEFLVSFYNNEISEKSEIFDDQFSVERPDGSNFTLKIRSTKLEDSAMYFCASKKGLATDTQYFGPGTRLTVL.

This chain joins TRBV7-8 and TRBJ2-7; a weak D match, TRBD1 (6 bases). Trimming stripped 4 bases from V and 2 bases from J, with 9 bases between. Germline lookup yields CDR1 SGHVS and CDR2 FQNEAQ. CDR3 size: 13 residues. CDR3 amino acids: CASSSTGTYEQYF. As DNA, the CDR3 is TGTGCCAGCAGCTCAACAGGGACCTACGAGCAGTACTTC.

This clone was counted between two and nine times. The gene calls are TRBV30 and TRBJ2-5, with 15 bases matching TRBD2. Germline CDR1 reads GTSNPN; CDR2 reads SVGIG (reference sequence). V shed 2 bases and J 5 bases; nucleotides not matched to a gene: 12. CDR3 length equals 18 residues. CDR3 region: CAWSQTTTGTSGRETQYF. DNA for the CDR3: TGTGCCTGGAGTCAAACCACAACCGGGACTAGCGGGAGGGAGACCCAGTACTTC.

This clone was seen a few times. The rearrangement uses TRBV2 and TRBJ2-4; D remains unclear. V was clipped by 3 bases and J by 0 bases, with 12 bases between them. In germline, CDR1 is SNHLY, CDR2 FYNNEI. This CDR3 comprises 16 residues. The CDR3 region is CASSEVRVIAKNIQYF. In DNA, the CDR3 is TGTGCCAGCAGTGAGGTCCGGGTTATAGCCAAAAACATTCAGTACTTC.

V is TRBV28 and J is TRBJ2-1, with TRBD2 matching over 11 bases. The CDR3 length is 16 residues. The V gene's germline CDR1 is MDHEN and CDR2 SYDVKM. The J segment lost 5 bases and the V segment lost 1 base, leaving 4 bases of the junction unmatched. The CDR3 reads CASSLLGTSGNNEQFF. Written as DNA, the CDR3 is TGTGCCAGCAGTTTATTGGGGACTAGCGGTAACAATGAGCAGTTCTTC. Based on the CDR3 plus reference TRBV28 and TRBJ2-1, the full variable domain is DVKVTQSSRYLVKRTGEKVFLECVQDMDHENMFWYRQDPGLGLRLIYFSYDVKMKEKGDIPEGYSVSREKKERFSLILESASTNQTSMYLCASSLLGTSGNNEQFFGPGTRLTVL.

This clone has only a few counts. The chain has TRBV30 and TRBJ1-1; D uncertain. This CDR3 has 12 residues. The germline gives CDR1 GTSNPN, CDR2 SVGIG (reference sequence). The CDR3 here is CACTESHNPIFF. In DNA, the CDR3 is TGTGCGTGCACGGAGAGCCACAACCCCATTTTCTTT.

CDR3 loop: CASSPGTGREQYF. CDR3 sequence (DNA): TGTGCCAGCAGCCCCGGGACAGGTCGCGAGCAGTACTTC. This sequence joins TRBV11-3 and TRBJ2-7, with TRBD1 matching 8 bases. V shed 5 bases and J 6 bases; nucleotides not matched to a gene: 6. Germline assignment: CDR1 SGHNT and CDR2 YENEEA. The CDR3 consists of 13 residues.

This clone turned up a few times. Other DNA sequences of this sample code for an identical CDR3. V usage is TRBV30 and J usage is TRBJ1-2; 7 nucleotides agree with TRBD1. Trimming removed 2 bases from V and 6 bases from J; junction bases left unmatched: 6. The V gene's germline CDR1 is GTSNPN and CDR2 SVGIG (reference sequence). This CDR3 has 13 amino acids. CDR3 in amino acids: CAWSRGQGDGYTF. DNA of the CDR3: TGTGCCTGGAGTAGGGGGCAGGGGGATGGCTACACCTTC.